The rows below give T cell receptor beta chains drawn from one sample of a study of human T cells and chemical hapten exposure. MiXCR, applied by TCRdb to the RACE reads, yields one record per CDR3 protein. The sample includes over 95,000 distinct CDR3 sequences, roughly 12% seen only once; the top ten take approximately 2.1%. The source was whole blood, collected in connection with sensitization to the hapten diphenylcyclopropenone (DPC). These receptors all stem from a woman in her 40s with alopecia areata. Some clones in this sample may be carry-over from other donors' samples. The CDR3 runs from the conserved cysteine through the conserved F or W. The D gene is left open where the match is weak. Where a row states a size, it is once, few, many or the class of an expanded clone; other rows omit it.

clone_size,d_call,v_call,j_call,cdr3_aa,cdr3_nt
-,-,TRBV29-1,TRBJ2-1,CSVLTTTDEQFF,TGCAGCGTTCTCACGACGACGGATGAGCAGTTCTTC
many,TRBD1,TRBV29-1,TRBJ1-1,CSAQGTALRTEAFF,TGCAGCGCCCAAGGGACAGCCCTGCGCACTGAAGCTTTCTTT
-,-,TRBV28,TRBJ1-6,CASTIFGSPLHF,TGTGCCAGCACCATCTTTGGTTCACCCCTCCACTTT
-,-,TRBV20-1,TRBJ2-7,CSTFGGGYEQYF,TGCAGTACGTTTGGTGGGGGCTACGAGCAGTACTTC
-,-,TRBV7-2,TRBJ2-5,CASSGRTQETQYF,TGTGCCAGCAGCGGACGGACACAAGAGACCCAGTACTTC
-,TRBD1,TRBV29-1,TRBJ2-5,CSAEDRGPRETQYF,TGCAGCGCTGAGGACAGGGGACCCCGAGAGACCCAGTACTTC
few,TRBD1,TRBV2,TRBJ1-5,CASSVRTGAQPQHF,TGTGCCAGCAGTGTCCGGACAGGGGCCCAGCCCCAGCATTTT
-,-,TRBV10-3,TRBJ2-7,CAIQTVSYEQYF,TGTGCCATCCAAACGGTCTCCTACGAGCAGTACTTC
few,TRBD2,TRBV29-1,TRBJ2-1,CSVASGSHQGQFF,TGCAGCGTTGCTAGCGGGAGTCACCAGGGGCAGTTCTTC
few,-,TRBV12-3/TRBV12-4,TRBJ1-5,CASSLANRANQPQHF,TGTGCCAGCAGTTTAGCGAACCGTGCAAATCAGCCCCAGCATTTT
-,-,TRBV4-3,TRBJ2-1,CASSQVVGNEQFF,TGCGCCAGCAGCCAAGTTGTCGGGAATGAGCAGTTCTTC
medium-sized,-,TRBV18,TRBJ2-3,CASSPPSTDTQYF,TGTGCCAGCAGCCCCCCTAGCACAGATACGCAGTATTTT
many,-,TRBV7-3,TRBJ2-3,CASSLIGLGDTQYF,TGTGCCAGCAGCTTAATCGGGCTAGGAGATACGCAGTATTTT
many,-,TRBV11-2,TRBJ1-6,CASAENNSPLHF,TGTGCCAGCGCGGAAAATAATTCACCCCTCCACTTT
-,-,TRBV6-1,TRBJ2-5,CASRGTNQETQYF,TGTGCCAGCCGGGGGACAAATCAAGAGACCCAGTACTTC
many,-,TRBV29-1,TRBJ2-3,CSGSQTDTQYF,TGCAGCGGATCTCAGACAGATACGCAGTATTTT
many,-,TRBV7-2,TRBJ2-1,CASSLVGVRPYNEQFF,TGTGCCAGCAGCTTAGTTGGAGTTCGGCCTTACAATGAGCAGTTCTTC
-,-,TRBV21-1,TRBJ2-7,CASSTLKSDRGDPYEQYF,TGTGCCAGCAGCACACTAAAATCAGACAGGGGGGACCCCTACGAGCAGTACTTC
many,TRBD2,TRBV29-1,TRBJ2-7,CSVEFSGRIHEQYF,TGCAGCGTTGAATTTAGCGGGAGGATCCACGAGCAGTACTTC
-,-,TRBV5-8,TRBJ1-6,CASSFRYNSPLHF,TGTGCCAGCAGCTTTCGCTATAATTCACCCCTCCACTTT
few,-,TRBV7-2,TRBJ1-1,CASSLPGRSTEAFF,TGTGCCAGCAGCTTGCCAGGGAGGAGCACTGAAGCTTTCTTT
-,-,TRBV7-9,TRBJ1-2,CASSLSTGPGYTF,TGTGCCAGCAGCTTAAGTACAGGGCCTGGCTACACCTTC
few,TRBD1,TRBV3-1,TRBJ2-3,CASSPGQAITDTQYF,TGTGCCAGCAGCCCGGGACAGGCCATCACAGATACGCAGTATTTT
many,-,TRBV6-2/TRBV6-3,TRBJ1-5,CASTDSSNQPQHF,TGTGCCAGCACCGACTCTTCCAATCAGCCCCAGCATTTT
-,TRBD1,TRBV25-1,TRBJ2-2,CASHRDSWELFF,TGTGCCAGCCATCGGGACAGCTGGGAGCTGTTTTTT
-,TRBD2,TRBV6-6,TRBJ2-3,CASSNPGGRAADTQYF,TGTGCCAGCAGTAACCCCGGCGGGAGGGCCGCAGATACGCAGTATTTT
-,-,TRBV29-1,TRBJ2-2,CTSSGITGELFF,TGCACCAGCAGCGGAATCACCGGGGAGCTGTTTTTT
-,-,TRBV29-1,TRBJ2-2,CSVDSTGELFF,TGCAGCGTTGATAGTACCGGGGAGCTGTTTTTT
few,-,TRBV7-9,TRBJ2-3,CASSLGAYSPADTQYF,TGTGCCAGCAGCTTAGGAGCCTATTCTCCGGCAGATACGCAGTATTTT
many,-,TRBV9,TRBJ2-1,CASSLSMRDEQFF,TGTGCCAGCAGCTTAAGTATGCGCGATGAGCAGTTCTTC
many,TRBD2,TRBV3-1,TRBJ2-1,CASSQRAAQREVYEQFF,TGTGCCAGCAGCCAAAGGGCAGCTCAGCGGGAGGTTTATGAGCAGTTCTTC
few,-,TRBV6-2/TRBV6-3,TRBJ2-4,CASTLGLLGNIQYF,TGTGCCAGCACTTTAGGACTCCTGGGAAACATTCAGTACTTC
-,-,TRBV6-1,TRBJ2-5,CASSEVWRQETQYF,TGTGCCAGCAGTGAAGTATGGAGACAAGAGACCCAGTACTTC
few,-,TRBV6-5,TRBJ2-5,CASSYGGTRTETQYF,TGTGCCAGCAGTTACGGGGGAACTAGAACGGAGACCCAGTACTTC
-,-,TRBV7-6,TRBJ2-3,CASSLGLHTDTQYF,TGTGCCAGCAGCTTGGGACTCCACACAGATACGCAGTATTTT
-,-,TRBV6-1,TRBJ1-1,CASSPGWVSTEAFF,TGTGCCAGCAGCCCAGGTTGGGTATCCACTGAAGCTTTCTTT
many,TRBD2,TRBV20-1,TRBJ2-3,CSASAGARSDTQYF,TGCAGTGCTAGCGCGGGAGCGAGGTCAGATACGCAGTATTTT
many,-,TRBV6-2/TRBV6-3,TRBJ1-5,CASRKGVRNQPQHF,TGTGCCAGCAGAAAGGGGGTACGTAATCAGCCCCAGCATTTT
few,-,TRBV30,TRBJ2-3,CAWSVRALDTQYF,TGTGCCTGGAGTGTACGGGCTTTGGATACGCAGTATTTT
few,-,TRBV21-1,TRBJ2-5,CASSKAGLAKETQYF,TGTGCCAGCAGCAAAGCGGGACTAGCGAAAGAGACCCAGTACTTC
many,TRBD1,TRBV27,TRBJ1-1,CASSPSLGQGGANTEAFF,TGTGCCAGCAGTCCCTCCCTCGGACAGGGAGGGGCGAACACTGAAGCTTTCTTT
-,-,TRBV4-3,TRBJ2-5,CASSQERSGGLGTQYF,TGCGCCAGCAGCCAAGAGCGTTCAGGGGGGCTTGGGACCCAGTACTTC
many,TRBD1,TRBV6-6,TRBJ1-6,CASRDRVDSPLHF,TGTGCCAGCAGGGACAGGGTGGATTCACCCCTCCACTTT
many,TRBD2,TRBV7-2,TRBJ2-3,CASSLVPGGNGGTQYF,TGTGCCAGCAGCTTAGTTCCGGGAGGGAATGGAGGGACGCAGTATTTT
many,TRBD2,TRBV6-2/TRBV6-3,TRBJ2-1,CASSWQTSGGEQFF,TGTGCCAGCAGTTGGCAGACTAGCGGGGGTGAGCAGTTCTTC
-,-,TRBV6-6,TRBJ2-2,CASSSSGTPNTGELFF,TGTGCCAGCAGTTCCTCCGGGACACCGAACACCGGGGAGCTGTTTTTT
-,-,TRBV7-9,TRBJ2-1,CASSLPGSYEQFF,TGTGCCAGCAGCTTACCCGGGTCGTATGAGCAGTTCTTC
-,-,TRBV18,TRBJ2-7,CASSPGTATYEQYF,TGTGCCAGCTCACCGGGGACCGCTACCTACGAGCAGTACTTC
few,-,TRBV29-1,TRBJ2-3,CSVVAATDTQYF,TGCAGCGTTGTAGCGGCCACAGATACGCAGTATTTT
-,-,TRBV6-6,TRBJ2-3,CASRGQGLLTDTQYF,TGTGCCAGTCGCGGCCAGGGGCTACTCACAGATACGCAGTATTTT
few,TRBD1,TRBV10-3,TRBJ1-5,CATPDRGEDQPQHF,TGTGCCACCCCGGACAGGGGGGAGGATCAGCCCCAGCATTTT
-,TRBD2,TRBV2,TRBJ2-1,CASSEWGGRSYNEQFF,TGTGCCAGCAGTGAATGGGGCGGGAGATCCTACAATGAGCAGTTCTTC
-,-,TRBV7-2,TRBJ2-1,CASSDGSYNEQFF,TGTGCCAGCAGCGATGGCTCCTACAATGAGCAGTTCTTC
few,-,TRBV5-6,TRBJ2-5,CASSLFRGGETQYF,TGTGCCAGCAGCTTGTTCAGGGGGGGAGAGACCCAGTACTTC
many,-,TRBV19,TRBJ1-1,CASTSAGAIPEAFF,TGTGCCAGTACATCGGCAGGGGCTATCCCTGAAGCTTTCTTT